Below, 11 T cell receptor beta chains from the same sample are listed, as sequenced in a study of blood T cell repertoires in COVID-19. Sequencing was performed with immunoSEQ multiplex PCR; in TCRdb, only in-frame clones are kept and a portion is missing. The repertoire holds fewer than 250,000 clones, approximately 87% seen once, with about 2.2% in the top ten. The specimen sequenced was peripheral blood. These receptors all stem from a woman aged 50 to 65 with acute or convalescent COVID-19.

In this sample, this clone turned up once. The J gene is TRBJ2-7, the V gene TRBV19, with TRBD2 identical over 8 bases. V dropped 1 base and J dropped 0; count of bases not matched to a gene: 5. The CDR3 totals 16 residues. Germline loops: CDR1 LNHDA, CDR2 SQIVND (reference sequence). CDR3 in amino acids: CASSIGSGRGSYEQYF. DNA for the CDR3: TGTGCCAGTAGTATAGGGAGCGGGAGAGGCTCCTACGAGCAGTACTTC.

The chain is built from TRBV11-3 and TRBJ1-6, with 9 nucleotides matching TRBD1. Germline V gene lookup returns CDR1 SGHNT and CDR2 YENEEA. The J segment lost 7 bases and the V segment lost 7 bases, leaving 5 bases of the junction unmatched. The CDR3 sequence is 14 residues long. This CDR3 reads CASKHRGLNSPLHF. DNA for the CDR3: TGTGCCAGCAAACACAGGGGGCTGAATTCACCCCTCCACTTT.

The chain combines TRBV7-9 with TRBJ1-2; D call uncertain. The V end was cut by 6 bases, the J end by 8 bases, with 19 bases between. Germline V lookup: CDR1 SEHNR, CDR2 FQNEAQ (reference sequence). The CDR3 totals 14 residues. The CDR3 reads CASRTETGVQGYTF. CDR3 sequence (DNA): TGTGCCAGCAGGACTGAAACCGGGGTGCAGGGCTACACCTTC.

The chain has TRBV4-3 and TRBJ2-3; 8 bases map to TRBD1. The germline gives CDR1 LGHNA, CDR2 YSLEER. Trimming at V came to 4 bases and at J to 4 bases, leaving 10 bases not matched to a gene. This CDR3 comprises 16 residues. As DNA, the CDR3 is TGCGCCAGCAGCCCCGCATCGCCAGGGGGCGCAGATACGCAGTATTTT. Its translation is CASSPASPGGADTQYF.

The chain combines TRBV6-6 with TRBJ2-1, with D maybe TRBD1 (7 bases). Germline-derived CDR1 and CDR2 are MNHNY and SVGAGI (reference sequence). The CDR3 totals 13 residues. The ends were cut back, 7 bases at V and 8 bases at J, with 15 bases in the middle. In DNA form, the CDR3 reads TGTGCCAGCACGGTCAGGGGGGTCGATGAGCAGTTCTTC. Translating it yields CASTVRGVDEQFF.

The gene calls are TRBV7-9 and TRBJ2-7, with no clear D. Germline CDR1 reads SEHNR; CDR2 reads FQNEAQ (reference sequence). Trimming left V 4 bases short and J 3 bases short, with 13 bases between. The CDR3 contains 14 residues. CDR3 sequence: CASSSTSGSYEQYF. The CDR3, as DNA: TGTGCCAGCAGCTCAACCTCAGGTAGCTACGAGCAGTACTTC.

The chain recombines TRBV5-4 with TRBJ2-7; weak D call: TRBD1 (6 bases). The CDR3 consists of 14 residues. V lost 4 bases, J lost 3 bases, and 14 bases lay in between. Germline lookup yields CDR1 SGHNT and CDR2 YYREEE (reference sequence). CDR3 bases: TGTGCCAGCAGCCCCGACAGGCCCTACTACGAGCAGTACTTC. Translating gives CASSPDRPYYEQYF.

As for this clone: The sample carries other DNA sequences with the same CDR3. Here the CDR3 DNA reads TGCAGCGTTCCCGGGACAGACCTCTACGAGCAGTACTTC. This codes for CSVPGTDLYEQYF. The V and J genes are TRBV29-1 and TRBJ2-7, with 7 bases lining up with TRBD1. After removal of 5 bases from V and 3 bases from J, the junction contained 7 bases not matched to a gene. In germline, CDR1 is SQVTM, CDR2 ANQGSEA. This CDR3 comprises 13 residues.

This clone occurred a few times. The chain uses TRBV7-9 and TRBJ2-2; TRBD2 is a possible D gene (6 bases). Trimming removed 5 bases from V and 0 bases from J, with 13 bases in between. There are 16 residues in the CDR3. CDR1 is SEHNR and CDR2 is FQNEAQ in the germline V gene (reference sequence). The CDR3 DNA reads TGTGCCAGCAGCCCCCTGGGGGGAGCGAACACCGGGGAGCTGTTTTTT. This encodes CASSPLGGANTGELFF.

This clone was seen only a few times. The chain employs TRBV2 and TRBJ1-5; TRBD1 agrees at 7 bases. CDR1 SNHLY and CDR2 FYNNEI come from the germline V gene. Trimming removed 7 bases from V and 7 bases from J; junction bases left unmatched: 10. This CDR3 comprises 14 residues. The CDR3 spells CASTYTGDGQPQHF. The CDR3 DNA follows: TGTGCCAGCACTTATACAGGGGATGGGCAGCCCCAGCATTTT.

This chain links TRBV5-1 with TRBJ2-5; 9 bases match TRBD2. This CDR3 is 16 amino acids long. Germline CDR1 reads SGHRS; CDR2 reads YFSETQ. Trimming cost V 1 base and J 1 base; bases outside gene matches: 5. CDR3 amino acids: CASSLSTSGLQETQYF. DNA for the CDR3: TGCGCCAGCAGCTTGTCGACTAGCGGACTCCAAGAGACCCAGTACTTC.